This T cell receptor beta chain was sequenced in a study of blood T cells in healthy people across ages. A second PCR of roughly 7 to 11 cycles used a sample-barcoded 5' primer and a J-beta primer mix. TCRdb ran MiXCR on the 5' RACE reads and lists one entry per CDR3 protein. Found here are approximately 690,000 distinct CDR3 sequences, 45% to 65% of them singletons; the top ten hold 30% to 40%. Study outcomes and limitations: CMV status of donors was not determined, possibly confounding expanded clonotype changes.

Germline V gives CDR1 KGHSH, CDR2 LQKENI. The CDR3 covers 14 residues. Trimming cost V 1 base and J 3 bases, with 7 bases left between them. A note on this clonotype: The target antigen is unknown.

The V and J genes are TRBV18 and TRBJ2-1, with D maybe TRBD1 (6 bases). This TCR was sampled from a man aged 60 to 69 in good health. Sequenced: blood. CDR3 sequence (DNA): TGTGCCAGCTCACCACGGACAGACTACAATGAGCAGTTCTTC. Translation gives CASSPRTDYNEQFF.